One sample yielded the 25 T cell receptor beta chains listed below, sequenced in a study of blood T cell repertoires in COVID-19. Some clones are missing from TCRdb's copy, which holds only in-frame ones; the method was immunoSEQ multiplex PCR. The sample consists of roughly 240,000 clones, 85% to 90% of them appearing once. The sequencing input was PBMCs or T cells enriched from blood (not recorded which). All receptors come from a man aged 50 or older who had been exposed to COVID-19.

The rearrangement links TRBV28 to TRBJ1-5, with D perhaps matching TRBD1 (5 bases). There are 15 residues in the CDR3. Germline values: CDR1 MDHEN, CDR2 SYDVKM. Trimming took 7 bases from V and 2 from J, leaving 15 bases between them. CDR3 in DNA: TGTGCCAGCACCCCACGGGGGATGGGCAATCAGCCCCAGCATTTT. Protein sequence: CASTPRGMGNQPQHF.

This clone was counted many times. The chain employs TRBV2 and TRBJ1-4, with 9 positions matching TRBD1. Germline CDR1 SNHLY, CDR2 FYNNEI. The CDR3 is made up of 14 amino acids. Trimming removed 8 bases from V and 5 bases from J; junction bases left unmatched: 6. The CDR3 sequence is CASRPGQGNEKLFF. The CDR3 nucleotides are TGTGCCAGCCGTCCGGGACAGGGAAATGAAAAACTGTTTTTT.

This chain connects TRBV3-1 (or the pseudogene TRBV3-2) to TRBJ1-2; D is perhaps TRBD1 (6 bases). The CDR3 totals 14 residues. V shed 1 base and J shed 8 bases, with 14 bases lying between them. Germline loops: CDR1 LGHDT, CDR2 YNNKEL (reference sequence). CDR3 coding DNA: TGTGCCAGCAGCCAAGCCTATGCCAGGGGAGGCTACACCTTC. This codes for CASSQAYARGGYTF.

The chain employs TRBV2 and TRBJ1-5; D not resolved. There are 13 residues in the CDR3. V dropped 1 base and J dropped 7 bases, with 8 bases sitting between them. Germline CDR1 and CDR2: SNHLY and FYNNEI. DNA of the CDR3: TGTGCCAGCAGTGAAGAACGTGGCCAGCCCCAGCATTTT. Its protein is CASSEERGQPQHF.

The chain has TRBV21-1 and TRBJ1-6; the table's D call of TRBD1 was not tested on the DNA. TRBV21-1 is assigned pseudogene status. The CDR3 is 13 residues long. The CDR3 DNA is TGTGCCAGCAGCGGGACACCCTATCGTGCCCTCCACTTT. Translation gives CASSGTPYRALHF.

The rearrangement links TRBV13 to TRBJ2-5; 7 bases line up with TRBD1. Germline V gives CDR1 PRHDT, CDR2 FYEKMQ (reference sequence). With 7 bases clipped from V and 5 bases from J, the junction kept 10 bases outside the gene matches. The CDR3 is made up of 14 amino acids. The CDR3 bases are TGTGCCAGCAACGAACAGGGGAGAGGGGAGACCCAGTACTTC. Residues: CASNEQGRGETQYF.

The chain has TRBV4-2 and TRBJ1-1, with unresolved D. The CDR3 is 13 residues long. Trimming took 4 bases from V and 4 from J, leaving 10 bases between them. CDR1 LGHNA and CDR2 YNFKEQ come from the germline V gene. For the CDR3, the DNA is TGTGCCAGCAGCCCCGGTGGTGGCACTGAAGCTTTCTTT. Amino acid sequence: CASSPGGGTEAFF.

V is TRBV21-1 and J is TRBJ1-2; no DNA check was done on the table's D call, TRBD1. TRBV21-1 is assigned pseudogene status. The CDR3 has 19 amino acids. As DNA, the CDR3 is TGTGCCAGCAGCAAAGACTACAGGGGTCCCTACCTTACTAACTATGGCTACACCTTC. It yields the protein CASSKDYRGPYLTNYGYTF.

This chain connects TRBV11-2 to TRBJ1-1; TRBD1 might be the D (5 bases). This CDR3 is 14 amino acids long. Trimming stripped 2 bases from V and 5 bases from J, with 12 bases between. In germline, CDR1 is SGHAT, CDR2 FQNNGV. CDR3 nucleotide sequence: TGTGCCAGCAGCTTATATCAGGGATCAACTGAAGCTTTCTTT. Translating it yields CASSLYQGSTEAFF.

The genes are TRBV9 and TRBJ2-2; D perhaps matches TRBD1 (5 bases). The CDR3 is made up of 15 amino acids. In germline, CDR1 is SGDLS, CDR2 YYNGEE. Between the trimmed V and J ends, which lost 0 bases and 0 bases, there was a span of 6 bases. The CDR3 reads CASSVGQTNTGELFF. In DNA form, the CDR3 reads TGTGCCAGCAGCGTAGGACAGACGAACACCGGGGAGCTGTTTTTT.

The chain links TRBV18 to TRBJ2-7; possible D gene TRBD2, 6 bases. V lost 1 base and J lost 9, with 13 bases in between. Germline V gene sequence: CDR1 KGHSH, CDR2 LQKENI. There are 13 residues in the CDR3. CDR3 in DNA: TGTGCCAGCTCACCACTAGGAGGGCAGGCGCAGTACTTC. Its protein is CASSPLGGQAQYF.

DNA for the CDR3: TGTGCCAGCAGTGTTGCCAGAGTGGCGGTAGATTGGGAGACCCAGTACTTC. Residues: CASSVARVAVDWETQYF. This rearrangement joins TRBV6-1 to TRBJ2-5; D gene unclear. The V and J ends lost 4 bases and 5 bases respectively, with 23 bases between them. The CDR3 has 17 residues. The germline V gene encodes CDR1 MNHNS and CDR2 SASEGT.

This clone was seen a single time. The gene calls are TRBV7-3 and TRBJ2-2; perhaps TRBD1 as D (5 bases). The CDR3 covers 15 residues. Germline V CDR1 and CDR2: SGHTA, FQGTGA. V was shortened by 6 bases and J by 4 bases, with 15 bases between the two germline ends. The DNA for the CDR3 is TGTGCCAGCAGGTCTCCAGGGTCCAGCACCGGGGAGCTGTTTTTT. Protein product: CASRSPGSSTGELFF.

The gene calls are TRBV4-2 and TRBJ1-1; 8 bases align to TRBD1. Trimming at V came to 1 base and at J to 4 bases, leaving 5 bases not matched to a gene. Germline V CDR1 and CDR2: LGHNA, YNFKEQ. CDR3 size: 15 residues. CDR3 in amino acids: CASSQGHRGSTEAFF. For the CDR3, the DNA is TGTGCCAGCAGCCAAGGTCACAGGGGGAGCACTGAAGCTTTCTTT.

This chain links TRBV24-1 with TRBJ2-2; 7 positions match TRBD2. With 1 base clipped from V and 6 bases from J, the junction kept 4 bases outside the gene matches. The CDR3 loop spans 15 amino acids. Germline V lookup: CDR1 KGHDR, CDR2 SFDVKD. The CDR3 protein is CATSDFRGGAGELFF. The CDR3 nucleotides are TGTGCCACCAGTGATTTTCGTGGGGGGGCCGGGGAGCTGTTTTTT.

Of note for this clone: In the same sample, other DNA sequences code for this CDR3. CDR3 nucleotide sequence: TGTGCCAGCAGTTATGACAGAAAAAACATTCAGTACTTC. Translating gives CASSYDRKNIQYF. The rearrangement uses TRBV6-5 and TRBJ2-4; possible D gene TRBD1, 5 bases. Germline lookup yields CDR1 MNHEY and CDR2 SVGAGI. Trimming removed 3 bases from V and 4 bases from J, with 7 bases in between. The length of the CDR3 is 13 residues.

The chain joins TRBV28 to TRBJ1-5; D not certain. Between the trimmed V and J ends, which lost 5 bases and 0 bases, there was a span of 20 bases. CDR1 and CDR2 from the germline V gene are MDHEN and SYDVKM. The CDR3 is 18 residues long. The CDR3 DNA reads as TGTGCCAGCAGTCACCGGAAGGATTTAGCGCATAGCAATCAGCCCCAGCATTTT. It specifies CASSHRKDLAHSNQPQHF.

The genes are TRBV5-1 and TRBJ1-1; no reliable D call. The CDR3 is 14 residues long. The germline CDR1 and CDR2 sequences are SGHRS and YFSETQ. Trimming shortened V by 0 bases and J by 4 bases, and 10 bases separated the two germline ends. CDR3 region: CASSLESVLTEAFF. The CDR3 DNA sequence: TGCGCCAGCAGCTTGGAGAGTGTGCTCACTGAAGCTTTCTTT.

The chain couples TRBV18 to TRBJ1-2; D is unclear. V lost 0 bases to trimming and J lost 7 bases, with 12 bases between them. This CDR3 has 14 residues. Per germline, CDR1 KGHSH and CDR2 LQKENI. As DNA, the CDR3 is TGTGCCAGCTCACCACCAAGGTCCGGGGTTGGCTACACCTTC. Translating gives CASSPPRSGVGYTF. The whole variable domain, filled in from reference TRBV18 and TRBJ1-2, reads NAGVMQNPRHLVRRRGQEARLRCSPMKGHSHVYWYRQLPEEGLKFMVYLQKENIIDESGMPKERFSAEFPKEGPSILRIQQVVRGDSAAYFCASSPPRSGVGYTFGSGTRLTVV.

Turning to this clone: The same CDR3 can be traced to other DNA sequences in this sample. J is TRBJ1-5 and V is TRBV7-6; no clear D gene. The CDR3 length is 14 residues. V lost 2 bases, J lost 3 bases, and 8 bases lay in between. Germline V gives CDR1 SGHVS, CDR2 FNYEAQ. The CDR3 reads CASSLSYSNQPQHF. DNA for the CDR3: TGTGCCAGCAGCTTAAGCTATTCCAATCAGCCCCAGCATTTT. Full variable domain (rest looked up from reference TRBV7-6 and TRBJ1-5): GAGVSQSPRYKVTKRGQDVALRCDPISGHVSLYWYRQALGQGPEFLTYFNYEAQQDKSGLPNDRFSAERPEGSISTLTIQRTEQRDSAMYRCASSLSYSNQPQHFGDGTRLSIL.

This chain joins TRBV28 and TRBJ2-2; D might be TRBD2 (6 bases). The germline V and J ends were trimmed by 3 bases and 7 bases, with 12 bases remaining between them. The CDR3 extends over 14 amino acids. The germline V gene encodes CDR1 MDHEN and CDR2 SYDVKM. The CDR3 sequence: CASSFGGVFGELFF. CDR3 nucleotide sequence: TGTGCCAGCAGTTTTGGCGGGGTTTTCGGGGAGCTGTTTTTT.

The rearrangement links TRBV5-1 to TRBJ1-2; 7 bases are a match to TRBD1. CDR3 length: 14 residues. Germline values: CDR1 SGHRS, CDR2 YFSETQ. V gave up 4 bases and J gave up 2 bases; unmatched junction bases: 5. Here the CDR3 reads CASSPLTGNYGYTF. The CDR3 coding sequence is TGCGCCAGCAGCCCTTTGACAGGGAACTATGGCTACACCTTC.

The chain is built from TRBV2 and TRBJ2-6; D remains ambiguous. The CDR3 covers 14 residues. Between the trimmed V and J ends, which lost 3 bases and 0 bases, there was a span of 3 bases. CDR1 is SNHLY and CDR2 is FYNNEI in the germline V gene. The CDR3 bases are TGTGCCAGCAGTGACCGCTCTGGGGCCAACGTCCTGACTTTC. Translating gives CASSDRSGANVLTF.

The rearrangement uses TRBV5-1 and TRBJ2-2; D is unclear. V was pared by 0 bases and J by 6 bases, with 6 bases between. Germline loops: CDR1 SGHRS, CDR2 YFSETQ. The CDR3 is 13 amino acids. The CDR3 loop reads CASSLAGPGELFF. CDR3 nucleotides: TGCGCCAGCAGCTTGGCTGGGCCCGGGGAGCTGTTTTTT.

The CDR3 sequence: CSASRQQDVRGYTF. In DNA, the CDR3 is TGCAGTGCTAGTCGTCAGCAGGATGTTCGTGGCTACACCTTC. The chain couples TRBV20-1 to TRBJ1-2; no reliable D call. CDR1 and CDR2 from the germline V gene are DFQATT and SNEGSKA (reference sequence). The CDR3 covers 14 residues. The V and J ends lost 3 bases and 7 bases respectively, with 18 bases between them.